These T cell receptor beta chains were read from a single sample in a study of cytotoxic CD8 clonotypes in ibrutinib-treated CLL. TCRdb's table, derived via immunoSEQ multiplex PCR, lists solely in-frame clones and lacks some. The table lists some 200,000 clones, about 72% of them singletons. The sequences come from PBMCs, collected after 24 months of ibrutinib treatment. These TCRs come from a human donor with chronic lymphocytic leukemia. CDR3s include the opening cysteine and the closing phenylalanine or tryptophan. Each record gives: D gene, clone size, V gene, J gene, CDR3 DNA, CDR3 protein. A D gene is named only where the DNA matches it firmly. The size entry is marked missing in some rows and otherwise reads once, few, many or a size class.

d_call: .
clone_size: once
v_call: TRBV6-1
j_call: TRBJ1-1
cdr3_nt: TGTGCCAGCAGTGAATTACCCTTTCCCGAAGCTTTCTTT
cdr3_aa: CASSELPFPEAFF

d_call: TRBD1
clone_size: once
v_call: TRBV2
j_call: TRBJ1-5
cdr3_nt: TGTGCCAGCCGGGACAGAGATCAGCCCCAGCATTTT
cdr3_aa: CASRDRDQPQHF

d_call: .
clone_size: .
v_call: TRBV5-8
j_call: TRBJ2-3
cdr3_nt: TGTGCCAGCAGCCCTTCCACAACGGGGATCACAGATACGCAGTATTTT
cdr3_aa: CASSPSTTGITDTQYF

d_call: .
clone_size: .
v_call: TRBV10-3
j_call: TRBJ1-1
cdr3_nt: TGTGCCATCAGCCAAGACCGACTTGGAGACACTGAAGCTTTCTTT
cdr3_aa: CAISQDRLGDTEAFF

d_call: .
clone_size: .
v_call: TRBV7-6
j_call: TRBJ2-7
cdr3_nt: TGTGCCAGCTCTTCGCGACAGTCCTACGAGCAGTACTTC
cdr3_aa: CASSSRQSYEQYF

d_call: .
clone_size: .
v_call: TRBV5-1
j_call: TRBJ2-1
cdr3_nt: TGCGCCAGCAGCACTTCGGACAGCTACAATGAGCAGTTCTTC
cdr3_aa: CASSTSDSYNEQFF

d_call: .
clone_size: once
v_call: TRBV7-6
j_call: TRBJ2-5
cdr3_nt: TGTGCCAGCAGCCACAGGGGCGGGGCGGGCGTCTTAGAGACCCAGTACTTC
cdr3_aa: CASSHRGGAGVLETQYF

d_call: TRBD2
clone_size: .
v_call: TRBV7-2
j_call: TRBJ2-1
cdr3_nt: TGTGCCAGCATGTCCCTGGGACTAGCGGGCTCCTACAATGAGCAGTTCTTC
cdr3_aa: CASMSLGLAGSYNEQFF

d_call: .
clone_size: few
v_call: TRBV10-3
j_call: TRBJ1-5
cdr3_nt: TGTGCCACAACTAGGTCAGGGGCGAGCAATCAGCCCCAGCATTTT
cdr3_aa: CATTRSGASNQPQHF

d_call: TRBD2
clone_size: .
v_call: TRBV28
j_call: TRBJ2-7
cdr3_nt: TGTGCCAGCACCTATGCTAGCGGGAGGGCCTACGAGCAGTACTTC
cdr3_aa: CASTYASGRAYEQYF

d_call: .
clone_size: .
v_call: TRBV27
j_call: TRBJ2-7
cdr3_nt: TGTGCCAGCAGTTTGCGACAGGATCGACAGCAGTACTTC
cdr3_aa: CASSLRQDRQQYF

d_call: .
clone_size: .
v_call: TRBV28
j_call: TRBJ2-1
cdr3_nt: TGTGCCAGCAGTTTAAACTACAATGAGCAGTTCTTC
cdr3_aa: CASSLNYNEQFF

d_call: .
clone_size: .
v_call: TRBV28
j_call: TRBJ2-5
cdr3_nt: TGTGCCAGCAGTGCTTTCAGGGGAGGAGAGACCCAGTACTTC
cdr3_aa: CASSAFRGGETQYF

d_call: .
clone_size: .
v_call: TRBV25-1
j_call: TRBJ2-3
cdr3_nt: TGTGCCAGCAGGGAGGGAGCAGATACGCAGTATTTT
cdr3_aa: CASREGADTQYF

d_call: TRBD1
clone_size: .
v_call: TRBV28
j_call: TRBJ2-5
cdr3_nt: TGTGCCAGTGGGGACAGCTTAGAGACCCAGTACTTC
cdr3_aa: CASGDSLETQYF

d_call: .
clone_size: .
v_call: TRBV7-2
j_call: TRBJ2-5
cdr3_nt: TGTGCCAGCAGCTTCACTATCCAAGAGACCCAGTACTTC
cdr3_aa: CASSFTIQETQYF

d_call: .
clone_size: once
v_call: TRBV11-2
j_call: TRBJ2-7
cdr3_nt: TGTGCCAGCAGATTATGGACTGGCGGGTTTTCCTACGAGCAGTACTTC
cdr3_aa: CASRLWTGGFSYEQYF

d_call: TRBD2
clone_size: .
v_call: TRBV5-1
j_call: TRBJ2-1
cdr3_nt: TGCGCCAGCAGCGAGGGACTAGCGGGGGACAATGAGCAGTTCTTC
cdr3_aa: CASSEGLAGDNEQFF

d_call: .
clone_size: .
v_call: TRBV29-1
j_call: TRBJ1-1
cdr3_nt: TGCAGCGTTGAACGGACAGCGTGGAACACTGAAGCTTTCTTT
cdr3_aa: CSVERTAWNTEAFF

d_call: TRBD1
clone_size: .
v_call: TRBV19
j_call: TRBJ2-5
cdr3_nt: TGTGCCAGTAGTACGGGGACAGGGCAAGAGACCCAGTACTTC
cdr3_aa: CASSTGTGQETQYF

d_call: .
clone_size: .
v_call: TRBV4-3
j_call: TRBJ2-7
cdr3_nt: TGCGCCAGCAGCCAAGATCTCCACAGAACCTACGAGCAGTACTTC
cdr3_aa: CASSQDLHRTYEQYF

d_call: .
clone_size: .
v_call: TRBV19
j_call: TRBJ1-3
cdr3_nt: TGTGCCAGTAGTATCGGAAGTCAGGGAGCAGGAAACACCATATATTTT
cdr3_aa: CASSIGSQGAGNTIYF

d_call: TRBD1
clone_size: .
v_call: TRBV7-9
j_call: TRBJ1-2
cdr3_nt: TGTGCCAGCAGCCCAGGGACAGGGAAGGGCTACACCTTC
cdr3_aa: CASSPGTGKGYTF

d_call: .
clone_size: .
v_call: TRBV9
j_call: TRBJ1-2
cdr3_nt: TGTGCCAGCAGCGTAGGGAGCTTAATGGGGGGAAGTGGCTACACCTTC
cdr3_aa: CASSVGSLMGGSGYTF

d_call: .
clone_size: once
v_call: TRBV29-1
j_call: TRBJ1-2
cdr3_nt: TGCAGCGTTGAGGGCAGCAACTATGGCTACACCTTC
cdr3_aa: CSVEGSNYGYTF

d_call: TRBD2
clone_size: .
v_call: TRBV14
j_call: TRBJ2-1
cdr3_nt: TGTGCCAGCAACCGACTAGCGGGAGCTTACAATGAGCAGTTCTTC
cdr3_aa: CASNRLAGAYNEQFF

d_call: TRBD1
clone_size: .
v_call: TRBV15
j_call: TRBJ2-7
cdr3_nt: TGTGCCACCAGCGGGGGACAGTCCGGAGAGCAGTACTTC
cdr3_aa: CATSGGQSGEQYF

d_call: TRBD2
clone_size: once
v_call: TRBV29-1
j_call: TRBJ2-3
cdr3_nt: TGCAGCGTAGGCAAGGGAGGGTGGAGCACAGATACGCAGTATTTT
cdr3_aa: CSVGKGGWSTDTQYF

d_call: .
clone_size: .
v_call: TRBV4-1
j_call: TRBJ2-2
cdr3_nt: TGCGCCAGCAGCCAATCAGGAGGGCAAGGCGGGGAGCTGTTTTTT
cdr3_aa: CASSQSGGQGGELFF

d_call: TRBD2
clone_size: .
v_call: TRBV27
j_call: TRBJ2-3
cdr3_nt: TGTGCCAGCAGTTTACATGGTCGGGAAGTAGCGGGCCAATTAAGCACAGATACGCAGTATTTT
cdr3_aa: CASSLHGREVAGQLSTDTQYF

d_call: .
clone_size: .
v_call: TRBV11-2
j_call: TRBJ1-1
cdr3_nt: TGTGCCAGCAGCTTCTTTCGGGGCAAGAACACTGAAGCTTTCTTT
cdr3_aa: CASSFFRGKNTEAFF

d_call: .
clone_size: .
v_call: TRBV7-9
j_call: TRBJ1-4
cdr3_nt: TGTGCCAGCAGCTCGGGATTCGGTGGTGAAAAACTGTTTTTT
cdr3_aa: CASSSGFGGEKLFF

d_call: .
clone_size: .
v_call: TRBV5-6
j_call: TRBJ1-2
cdr3_nt: TGTGCCAGCAGCTTCGGGCTCTGGGTTCAAGAGAACTATGGCTACACCTTC
cdr3_aa: CASSFGLWVQENYGYTF

d_call: .
clone_size: .
v_call: TRBV27
j_call: TRBJ2-7
cdr3_nt: TGTGCCAGGGGAAAACGGACAATGCTAAGGAGGGAGCAGTACTTC
cdr3_aa: CARGKRTMLRREQYF

d_call: TRBD2
clone_size: .
v_call: TRBV27
j_call: TRBJ2-3
cdr3_nt: TGTGCCAGCAGTCCTAGCGGATTCCTCACAGATACGCAGTATTTT
cdr3_aa: CASSPSGFLTDTQYF

d_call: .
clone_size: .
v_call: TRBV5-1
j_call: TRBJ2-3
cdr3_nt: TGCGCCAGCAGATCCGGGACCGACACAGATACGCAGTATTTT
cdr3_aa: CASRSGTDTDTQYF

d_call: TRBD2
clone_size: .
v_call: TRBV5-1
j_call: TRBJ2-7
cdr3_nt: TGCGCCAGCAGCCAGACGACTAGCGGGGTCTCCTACGAGCAGTACTTC
cdr3_aa: CASSQTTSGVSYEQYF

d_call: TRBD2
clone_size: .
v_call: TRBV4-3
j_call: TRBJ2-3
cdr3_nt: TGCGCCAGCAGCCAAGTTCTAGCGGGGACCACAGATACGCAGTATTTT
cdr3_aa: CASSQVLAGTTDTQYF

d_call: .
clone_size: .
v_call: TRBV27
j_call: TRBJ2-1
cdr3_nt: TGTGCCAGCAGCTTATTGTGGGGTGAGCAGTTCTTC
cdr3_aa: CASSLLWGEQFF

d_call: .
clone_size: few
v_call: TRBV7-9
j_call: TRBJ2-2
cdr3_nt: TGTGCCAGCAGCTTATCAGGGAACACCGGGGAGCTGTTTTTT
cdr3_aa: CASSLSGNTGELFF

d_call: TRBD1
clone_size: .
v_call: TRBV29-1
j_call: TRBJ1-1
cdr3_nt: TGCAGCGCCGTTCGGGGACAGGGGGGCTCGGTGGCTTTCTTT
cdr3_aa: CSAVRGQGGSVAFF

d_call: .
clone_size: .
v_call: TRBV29-1
j_call: TRBJ2-3
cdr3_nt: TGCAGCGTTTACTCAAACACAGATACGCAGTATTTT
cdr3_aa: CSVYSNTDTQYF

d_call: TRBD1
clone_size: few
v_call: TRBV7-9
j_call: TRBJ2-7
cdr3_nt: TGTGCCAGCAGCTCCGGGACAGCAACCTACGAGCAGTACTTC
cdr3_aa: CASSSGTATYEQYF

d_call: .
clone_size: few
v_call: TRBV28
j_call: TRBJ1-4
cdr3_nt: TGTGCCAGCAGTTCTTCCGGGGACAAAGCTAATGAAAAACTGTTTTTT
cdr3_aa: CASSSSGDKANEKLFF

d_call: TRBD1
clone_size: .
v_call: TRBV5-4
j_call: TRBJ2-7
cdr3_nt: TGTGCCAGCAGAAGGGACAGCTCCTACGAGCAGTACTTC
cdr3_aa: CASRRDSSYEQYF

d_call: .
clone_size: few
v_call: TRBV5-1
j_call: TRBJ1-1
cdr3_nt: TGCGCCAGCAGCTTGACGTCCGGGAACACTGAAGCTTTCTTT
cdr3_aa: CASSLTSGNTEAFF

d_call: .
clone_size: few
v_call: TRBV6-6
j_call: TRBJ2-7
cdr3_nt: TGTGCCAGCAGTTACTCGGATAGGGAGCCCTACGAGCAGTACTTC
cdr3_aa: CASSYSDREPYEQYF

d_call: .
clone_size: .
v_call: TRBV5-4
j_call: TRBJ1-2
cdr3_nt: TGCGCCAGCAGCCAAGAGGCGGGGTATGGCTACACCTTC
cdr3_aa: CASSQEAGYGYTF

d_call: TRBD2
clone_size: .
v_call: TRBV19
j_call: TRBJ2-7
cdr3_nt: TGTGCCAGTAGTATCGGGCTAGCGGGAGTTAGCTCCTACGAGCAGTACTTC
cdr3_aa: CASSIGLAGVSSYEQYF

d_call: TRBD1
clone_size: .
v_call: TRBV6-6
j_call: TRBJ2-7
cdr3_nt: TGTGCCAGCAGGGCCTCGACAGGGTTGTTCTACGAGCAGTACTTC
cdr3_aa: CASRASTGLFYEQYF

d_call: .
clone_size: .
v_call: TRBV28
j_call: TRBJ2-7
cdr3_nt: TGTGCCAGCACCTACTCCCGAGCTCTGGGCGAGCAGTACTTC
cdr3_aa: CASTYSRALGEQYF

d_call: TRBD1
clone_size: .
v_call: TRBV2
j_call: TRBJ2-7
cdr3_nt: TGTGCCAGCAGTGACCAGGGACAGGGCTACGAGCAGTACTTC
cdr3_aa: CASSDQGQGYEQYF

d_call: TRBD1
clone_size: .
v_call: TRBV18
j_call: TRBJ2-1
cdr3_nt: TGTGCCAGCTCACCACCCGACAGGGTTCGGGGTGAGCAGTTCTTC
cdr3_aa: CASSPPDRVRGEQFF

d_call: .
clone_size: .
v_call: TRBV4-3
j_call: TRBJ2-7
cdr3_nt: TGCGCCAGCAGCCAAGATTCTCTAGATTACGAGCAGTACTTC
cdr3_aa: CASSQDSLDYEQYF

d_call: .
clone_size: .
v_call: TRBV6-5
j_call: TRBJ2-5
cdr3_nt: TGTGCCAGCAGTCGGACTGGAGAGACCCAGTACTTC
cdr3_aa: CASSRTGETQYF

d_call: .
clone_size: .
v_call: TRBV18
j_call: TRBJ2-2
cdr3_nt: TGTGCCAGCTCACCAAACCTAAACACCGGGGAGCTGTTTTTT
cdr3_aa: CASSPNLNTGELFF